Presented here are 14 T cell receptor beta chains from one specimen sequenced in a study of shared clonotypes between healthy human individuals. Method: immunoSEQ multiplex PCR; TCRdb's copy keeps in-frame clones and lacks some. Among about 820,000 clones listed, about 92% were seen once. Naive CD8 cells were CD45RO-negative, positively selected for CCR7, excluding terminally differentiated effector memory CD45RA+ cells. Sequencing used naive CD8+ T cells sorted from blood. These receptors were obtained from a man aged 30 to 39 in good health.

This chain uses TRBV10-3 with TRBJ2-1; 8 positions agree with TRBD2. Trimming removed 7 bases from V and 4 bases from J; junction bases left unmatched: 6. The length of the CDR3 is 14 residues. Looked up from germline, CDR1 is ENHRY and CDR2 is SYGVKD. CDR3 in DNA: TGTGCCATCACGGCGGGAGGAGGGTACAATGAGCAGTTCTTC. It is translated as CAITAGGGYNEQFF.

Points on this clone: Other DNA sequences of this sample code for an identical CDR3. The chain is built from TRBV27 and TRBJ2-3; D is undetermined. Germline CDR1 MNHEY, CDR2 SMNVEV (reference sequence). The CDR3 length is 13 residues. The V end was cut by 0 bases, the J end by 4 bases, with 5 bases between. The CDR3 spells CASSLSLADTQYF. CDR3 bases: TGTGCCAGCAGTTTATCCCTGGCAGATACGCAGTATTTT.

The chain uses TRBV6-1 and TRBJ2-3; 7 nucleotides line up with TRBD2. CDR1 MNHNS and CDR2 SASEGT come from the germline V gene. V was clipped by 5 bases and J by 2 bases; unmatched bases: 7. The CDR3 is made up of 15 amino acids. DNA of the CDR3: TGTGCCAGCAGTACCGTAGCGGGCTACACAGATACGCAGTATTTT. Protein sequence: CASSTVAGYTDTQYF.

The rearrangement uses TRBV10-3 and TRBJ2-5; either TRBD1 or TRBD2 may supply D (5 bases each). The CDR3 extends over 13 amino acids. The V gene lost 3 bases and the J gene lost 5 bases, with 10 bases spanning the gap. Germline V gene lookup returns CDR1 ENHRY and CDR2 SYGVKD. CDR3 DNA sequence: TGTGCCATCAGTGATCAGGGACCGGAGACCCAGTACTTC. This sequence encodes CAISDQGPETQYF.

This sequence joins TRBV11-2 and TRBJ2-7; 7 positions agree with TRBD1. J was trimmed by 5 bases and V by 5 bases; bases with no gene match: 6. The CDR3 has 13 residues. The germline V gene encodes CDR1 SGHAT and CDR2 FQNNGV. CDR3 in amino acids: CASSTTGTHEQYF. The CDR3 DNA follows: TGTGCCAGCAGCACGACAGGGACCCACGAGCAGTACTTC.

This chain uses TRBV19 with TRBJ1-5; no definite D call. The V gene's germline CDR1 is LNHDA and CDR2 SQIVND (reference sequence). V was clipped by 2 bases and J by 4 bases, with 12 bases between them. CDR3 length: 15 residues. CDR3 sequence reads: CASSIFGDGNQPQHF. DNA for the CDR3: TGTGCCAGTAGTATATTTGGGGATGGAAATCAGCCCCAGCATTTT.

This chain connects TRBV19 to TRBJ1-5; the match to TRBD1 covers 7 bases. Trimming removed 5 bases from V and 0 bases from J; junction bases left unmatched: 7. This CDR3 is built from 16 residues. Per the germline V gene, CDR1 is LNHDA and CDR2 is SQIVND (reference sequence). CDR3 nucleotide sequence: TGTGCCAGTAGTGAAGGGACAGCATATAGCAATCAGCCCCAGCATTTT. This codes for CASSEGTAYSNQPQHF.

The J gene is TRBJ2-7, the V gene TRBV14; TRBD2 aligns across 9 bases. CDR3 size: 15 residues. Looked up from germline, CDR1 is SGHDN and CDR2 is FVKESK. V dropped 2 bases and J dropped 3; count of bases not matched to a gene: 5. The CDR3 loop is CASSQREAGGYEQYF. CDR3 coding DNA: TGTGCCAGCAGCCAAAGGGAAGCGGGGGGCTACGAGCAGTACTTC.

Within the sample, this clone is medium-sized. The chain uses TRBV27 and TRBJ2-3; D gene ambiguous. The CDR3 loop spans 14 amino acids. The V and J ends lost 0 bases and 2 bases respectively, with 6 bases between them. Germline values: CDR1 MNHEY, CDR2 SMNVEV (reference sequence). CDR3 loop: CASSLSVSTDTQYF. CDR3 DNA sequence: TGTGCCAGCAGTTTATCGGTATCCACAGATACGCAGTATTTT.

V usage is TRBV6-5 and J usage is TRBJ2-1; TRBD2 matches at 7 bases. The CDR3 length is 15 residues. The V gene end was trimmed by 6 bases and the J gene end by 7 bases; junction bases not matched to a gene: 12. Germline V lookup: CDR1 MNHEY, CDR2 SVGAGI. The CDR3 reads CASSPGLLSSNEQFF. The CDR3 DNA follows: TGTGCCAGCAGCCCGGGACTACTGTCTAGTAATGAGCAGTTCTTC.

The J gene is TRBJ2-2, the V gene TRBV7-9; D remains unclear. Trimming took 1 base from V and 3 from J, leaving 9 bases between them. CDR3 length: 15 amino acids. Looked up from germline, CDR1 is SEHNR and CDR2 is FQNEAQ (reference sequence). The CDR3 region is CASSLGALYTGELFF. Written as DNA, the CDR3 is TGTGCCAGCAGCTTAGGGGCACTTTACACCGGGGAGCTGTTTTTT.

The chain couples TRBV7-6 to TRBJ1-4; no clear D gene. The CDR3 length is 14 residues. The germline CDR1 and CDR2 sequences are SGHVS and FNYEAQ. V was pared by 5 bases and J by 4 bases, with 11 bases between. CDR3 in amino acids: CASSNLGLNEKLFF. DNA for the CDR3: TGTGCCAGCAGCAACCTCGGCCTTAATGAAAAACTGTTTTTT.

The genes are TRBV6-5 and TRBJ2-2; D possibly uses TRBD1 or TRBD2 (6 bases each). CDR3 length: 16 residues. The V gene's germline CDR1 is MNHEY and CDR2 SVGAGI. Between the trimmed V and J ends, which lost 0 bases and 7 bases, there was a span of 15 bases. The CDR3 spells CASSYSGGGPVGELFF. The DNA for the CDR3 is TGTGCCAGCAGTTACTCGGGGGGCGGGCCGGTCGGGGAGCTGTTTTTT.

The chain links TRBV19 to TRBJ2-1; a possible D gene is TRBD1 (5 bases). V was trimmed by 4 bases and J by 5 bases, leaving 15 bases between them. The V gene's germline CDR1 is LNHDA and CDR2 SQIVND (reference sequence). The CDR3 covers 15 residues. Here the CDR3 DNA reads TGTGCCAGTAGTAGCTCTGGGGCGGAGAACAATGAGCAGTTCTTC. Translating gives CASSSSGAENNEQFF.